This is a list of T cell receptor beta chains from one sample in a study of blood T cell repertoires in COVID-19. The data were produced by immunoSEQ multiplex PCR, yet TCRdb's version contains in-frame clones alone and is incomplete. The table records a few hundred thousand clones, just under 90% of them present only once. The sequenced sample consisted of PBMCs or T cells enriched from blood (not recorded which). Receptor source: a woman between 50 and 59 years old who had recovered from COVID-19. Both conserved end residues are part of each CDR3. D genes are given only for firm matches. Clone size, where shown, is once, few, many, or a class for clones that have expanded.

cdr3_aa: CASSRKQADTQYF
cdr3_nt: TGTGCCAGCAGTCGGAAACAGGCCGATACGCAGTATTTT
v_call: TRBV12-3/TRBV12-4
d_call: NA
j_call: TRBJ2-3
clone_size: once

cdr3_aa: CASSEYKIGAGGPGELFF
cdr3_nt: TGTGCCAGCAGTGAATATAAAATCGGAGCGGGGGGGCCCGGGGAGCTGTTTTTT
v_call: TRBV25-1
d_call: TRBD2
j_call: TRBJ2-2
clone_size: NA

cdr3_aa: CASSKVAPDGRRGNSYEQYF
cdr3_nt: TGTGCCAGCAGCAAAGTCGCCCCGGACGGCAGGAGAGGGAACTCCTACGAGCAGTACTTC
v_call: TRBV21-1
d_call: NA
j_call: TRBJ2-7
clone_size: NA

cdr3_aa: CASVGGPGETQYF
cdr3_nt: TGTGCCAGCGTGGGGGGGCCTGGGGAGACCCAGTACTTC
v_call: TRBV19
d_call: NA
j_call: TRBJ2-5
clone_size: once

cdr3_aa: CASSYGGDTDTQYF
cdr3_nt: TGTGCCAGCAGTTACGGGGGGGACACAGATACGCAGTATTTT
v_call: TRBV6-5
d_call: TRBD2
j_call: TRBJ2-3
clone_size: once

cdr3_aa: CASSPRTAQPYGYTF
cdr3_nt: TGTGCCAGCTCACCGAGGACAGCTCAACCCTATGGCTACACCTTC
v_call: TRBV18
d_call: NA
j_call: TRBJ1-2
clone_size: once

cdr3_aa: CASTPGERGREKLFF
cdr3_nt: TGTGCCAGTACGCCGGGGGAGAGGGGGCGAGAAAAACTGTTTTTT
v_call: TRBV19
d_call: TRBD1
j_call: TRBJ1-4
clone_size: NA

cdr3_aa: CASSLVRSDTGELFF
cdr3_nt: TGCGCCAGCAGCTTGGTTCGCTCAGACACCGGGGAGCTGTTTTTT
v_call: TRBV5-1
d_call: NA
j_call: TRBJ2-2
clone_size: NA

cdr3_aa: CASSLGPEGAGGYTF
cdr3_nt: TGTGCCAGCAGCTTAGGTCCAGAGGGGGCGGGTGGCTACACCTTC
v_call: TRBV11-2
d_call: TRBD1
j_call: TRBJ1-2
clone_size: NA

cdr3_aa: CASSRQGAEKLFF
cdr3_nt: TGTGCCAGCAGTCGACAGGGGGCTGAAAAACTGTTTTTT
v_call: TRBV12-3/TRBV12-4
d_call: TRBD1
j_call: TRBJ1-4
clone_size: NA

cdr3_aa: CASSSVDRGRYYGYTF
cdr3_nt: TGTGCCAGTAGTTCCGTGGACAGGGGGCGGTATTATGGCTACACCTTC
v_call: TRBV19
d_call: TRBD1
j_call: TRBJ1-2
clone_size: NA

cdr3_aa: CASSVVGDTIYF
cdr3_nt: TGTGCCAGCAGCGTAGTGGGAGACACCATATATTTT
v_call: TRBV9
d_call: NA
j_call: TRBJ1-3
clone_size: NA